This T cell receptor beta chain was recovered during a study of T cells after yellow fever vaccination. Remarks on this clonotype: The target antigen is unknown.

The length of the CDR3 is 15 residues. Germline V gene sequence: CDR1 LGHNA, CDR2 YSLEER. Trimming at V came to 0 bases and at J to 7 bases, leaving 3 bases not matched to a gene. MiXCR was run by TCRdb on the 5' RACE reads, yielding one entry per CDR3 protein. The sample holds under 600,000 distinct CDR3 sequences, 21% seen once. General observations from the study: Abundant contaminating clonotypes from the bulk population could appear in FACS-sorted repertoires. In post-booster samples, most primary-vaccination clones reappeared (about 97% CD4, 88% CD8).

This receptor was taken from a man aged 18 to 30 who received the YFV17D yellow fever vaccine. The chain couples TRBV4-3 to TRBJ1-6, with 7 bases identical to TRBD1. Material: PBMCs, obtained less than 25 days after the first yellow fever vaccination. CDR3 DNA: TGCGCCAGCAGCCAAGATACAGGGGTAAATTCACCCCTCCACTTT. It is translated as CASSQDTGVNSPLHF.